The 18 T cell receptor beta chains in this list originate from one sample, sequenced in a study of blood T cells in healthy people across ages (dated by TCRdb to the mid-2010s). Libraries came from 5' RACE. Sequenced using an Illumina HiSeq 2500. A second PCR of about 6 to 11 cycles was performed with a sample-barcoded 5' primer and a J-beta primer mix. Using fastp trimming at Q25 and MiXCR clonotype assembly, TCRdb reanalyzed the public sequencing data and kept in-frame beta chains. Each record represents a unique CDR3 protein, reported with the most common genes and DNA among its rows. This sample has fewer than 2,000,000 distinct CDR3 sequences in its table, and about 35% of those were observed once. Together, the top ten hold about 11% of the sample. The sample was blood. The receptors derive from a woman in her twenties or thirties in good health.

Worth noting for this clonotype: This could be a read error, since a much larger clone is one nucleotide away. The gene calls are TRBV20-1 and TRBJ2-1; a weak D match, TRBD1 (6 bases). Per germline, CDR1 DFQATT and CDR2 SNEGSKA (reference sequence). There are 15 residues in the CDR3. V lost 0 bases, J lost 5 bases, and 14 bases lay in between. CDR3 bases: TGCAGTGCTAGAGAGTCCCAGGGGAGTAACAATGAGCAGTTCTTC. Translated: CSARESQGSNNEQFF.

In this sample, this clonotype turned up a few times. DNA of the CDR3: TGTGCCAAGGCGGGGGGCCAAGAGACCCAGTACTTC. Translated, it gives CAKAGGQETQYF. The V call is TRBV7-3, the J call TRBJ2-5; 8 bases map to TRBD2. The germline CDR1 and CDR2 sequences are SGHTA and FQGTGA. V trimming: 10 bases; J trimming: 1 base; junction bases outside the gene matches: 2. The length of the CDR3 is 12 residues. Full variable domain (remainder filled in from reference TRBV7-3 and TRBJ2-5): GAGVSQTPSNKVTEKGKYVELRCDPISGHTALYWYRQSLGQGPEFLIYFQGTGAADDSGLPNDRFFAVRPEGSVSTLKIQRTERGDSAVYLCAKAGGQETQYFGPGTRLLVL.

This chain links TRBV20-1 with TRBJ2-5; tentative D call: TRBD2 (5 bases). The germline CDR1 and CDR2 sequences are DFQATT and SNEGSKA (reference sequence). V was pared by 6 bases and J by 9 bases, with 17 bases between. The CDR3 covers 12 residues. CDR3 nucleotides: TGCAGTGCCCCCTTACTAGTGGAGGCCCAGTACTTC. It yields the protein CSAPLLVEAQYF.

In its sample, this clonotype was seen a few times. The chain employs TRBV9 and TRBJ2-3; 12 nucleotides match TRBD2. Trimming at V came to 3 bases and at J to 2 bases, leaving 10 bases not matched to a gene. Germline assignment: CDR1 SGDLS and CDR2 YYNGEE. CDR3 size: 18 residues. CDR3 sequence reads: CASSAPGTSGPYTDTQYF. DNA of the CDR3: TGTGCCAGCAGCGCCCCCGGGACTAGCGGGCCTTACACAGATACGCAGTATTTT.

This clonotype was seen only once. One end of the junction varies from germline; a read error may be responsible. The chain employs TRBV11-2 and TRBJ2-1, with a weak D call TRBD2 (5 bases). This CDR3 is 14 amino acids long. Per germline, CDR1 SGHAT and CDR2 FQNNGV. This CDR3 is CASTNLLGYSEQFF. The CDR3 bases are TGTGCCAGCACCAACCTACTAGGTTACAGTGAGCAGTTCTTC. Variable domain in full (rest from reference TRBV11-2 and TRBJ2-1): EAGVAQSPRYKIIEKRQSVAFWCNPISGHATLYWYQQILGQGPKLLIQFQNNGVVDDSQLPKDRFSAERLKGVDSTLKIQPAKLEDSAVYLCASTNLLGYSEQFFGPGTRLTVL.

In its sample, this clonotype was seen a few times. This sequence joins TRBV18 and TRBJ1-1; 8 bases align to TRBD1. J lost 2 bases, V lost 1 base, and 3 bases had no gene match. CDR3 size: 15 residues. The germline CDR1 and CDR2 sequences are KGHSH and LQKENI. CDR3 region: CASSPLGQGNTEAFF. CDR3 sequence (DNA): TGTGCCAGCTCACCACTAGGACAGGGAAACACTGAAGCTTTCTTT.

V usage is TRBV15 and J usage is TRBJ2-1; 9 nucleotides line up with TRBD2. Germline CDR1 LNHNV, CDR2 YYDKDF (reference sequence). The V gene end was trimmed by 3 bases and the J gene end by 6 bases; junction bases not matched to a gene: 12. The CDR3 extends over 17 amino acids. CDR3 amino acids: CATSSDMTSGYPNEQFF. The CDR3 DNA sequence: TGTGCCACCAGCAGTGATATGACTAGCGGATACCCCAATGAGCAGTTCTTC.

The chain joins TRBV3-1 to TRBJ2-5; D may match TRBD1 or TRBD2 (5 bases each). The germline CDR1 and CDR2 sequences are LGHDT and YNNKEL (reference sequence). CDR3 length equals 18 residues. Trimming took 0 bases from V and 5 from J, leaving 22 bases between them. The CDR3 here is CASSQDHGAGTRRETQYF. CDR3 coding DNA: TGTGCCAGCAGCCAAGATCACGGGGCAGGGACGCGCCGGGAGACCCAGTACTTC.

The CDR3 sequence: CAIAYEGPEQFF. CDR3 nucleotides: TGTGCCATCGCGTATGAGGGGCCTGAGCAGTTCTTC. The V gene is TRBV10-3, the J gene TRBJ2-1; D possibly uses TRBD1 or TRBD2 (5 bases each). The V gene lost 8 bases and the J gene lost 9 bases, with 14 bases spanning the gap. Germline-derived CDR1 and CDR2 are ENHRY and SYGVKD. This CDR3 spans 12 amino acids.

V gene TRBV12-5 combines with J gene TRBJ2-2, with D tentatively TRBD2 (6 bases). The CDR3 contains 13 residues. CDR1 and CDR2 from the germline V gene are LGHNT and FRNRAP. Trimming shortened V by 5 bases and J by 5 bases, and 9 bases separated the two germline ends. The chain's CDR3 is CASGLGLTGELFF. CDR3 nucleotides: TGTGCTAGTGGTCTCGGACTAACCGGGGAGCTGTTTTTT.

The rearrangement joins TRBV28 to TRBJ2-5, with TRBD1 as a possible D gene (6 bases). The DNA end is a closer match to TRBJ2-7, so the J assignment may be wrong. Germline values: CDR1 MDHEN, CDR2 SYDVKM. This CDR3 has 12 amino acids. CDR3 bases: TGTGCCAGCGGGGGCCATACCTACGAGCAGTACTTC. Encoded protein: CASGGHTYEQYF.

In its sample, this clonotype was seen a few times. The J gene is TRBJ2-7, the V gene TRBV27; TRBD1 matches at 7 bases. The junction had 9 bases not matched to a gene; V was cut back by 6 bases and J by 7 bases. CDR1 is MNHEY, CDR2 SMNVEV, per germline (reference sequence). The CDR3 sequence is 13 residues long. CDR3 nucleotide sequence: TGTGCCAGCAGCGGCCGACAGGGTCGGGAGCAGTACTTC. Protein sequence: CASSGRQGREQYF.

The V gene is TRBV10-2, the J gene TRBJ2-7; D unresolved. Deletions cut 3 bases from V and 10 bases from J, with 22 bases between. The CDR3 has 15 residues. Germline lookup yields CDR1 WSHSY and CDR2 SAAADI. The CDR3 DNA is TGCGCCAGCAGTGAATCGTCAGTCGGTAGTTCGGGCCAGTACTTC. It codes for CASSESSVGSSGQYF.

The chain joins TRBV9 to TRBJ2-1; the match to TRBD2 covers 8 bases. Per the germline V gene, CDR1 is SGDLS and CDR2 is YYNGEE. With V trimmed by 5 bases and J by 4 bases, 11 bases remained unmatched. The CDR3 is 16 residues long. For the CDR3, the DNA is TGTGCCAGCAGTACTATGGGGACTAGGTCGTACAATGAGCAGTTCTTC. It yields the protein CASSTMGTRSYNEQFF.

A remark on this clonotype: At one boundary the junction diverges from the germline segment, which might be a read error. The rearrangement joins TRBV3-1 to TRBJ1-2; weak D call: TRBD1 (5 bases). This CDR3 has 14 amino acids. Germline CDR1 reads LGHDT; CDR2 reads YNNKEL (reference sequence). The CDR3 loop reads CASSQGGGGYDYTF. The CDR3 DNA sequence: TGTGCCAGCAGCCAAGGGGGGGGTGGCTATGACTACACCTTC.

The chain has TRBV4-1 and TRBJ1-2; no definite D call. From germline, CDR1 is MGHRA and CDR2 YSYEKL. The V end lost 0 bases, the J end lost 0 bases, and 8 bases lay between the germline ends. This CDR3 region has 15 residues. The CDR3 region is CASSQDYGPNYGYTF. The CDR3 nucleotides read TGCGCCAGCAGCCAAGATTACGGACCTAACTATGGCTACACCTTC.

This chain links TRBV20-1 with TRBJ1-2; 8 bases agree with TRBD1. The CDR3 runs 13 residues. Germline CDR1 and CDR2: DFQATT and SNEGSKA (reference sequence). Losses at the gene ends were 4 bases for V and 3 bases for J; bases not matched to a gene: 4. In DNA form, the CDR3 reads TGCAGTGCTACGGGACAGGCTTACTATGGCTACACCTTC. Its protein product is CSATGQAYYGYTF.

The sample holds one count of this clonotype. V and J are TRBV5-5 and TRBJ2-2, with D unclear. The CDR3 has 12 amino acids. Germline V CDR1 and CDR2: SGHKS, YYEKEE (reference sequence). V was pared by 4 bases and J by 6 bases, with 7 bases between. The CDR3 region is CASSPASGELFF. The DNA of the CDR3 is TGTGCCAGCAGCCCGGCGTCCGGGGAGCTGTTTTTT. The full variable domain, in which reference TRBV5-5 and TRBJ2-2 provide the parts outside the CDR3, is DAGVTQSPTHLIKTRGQQVTLRCSPISGHKSVSWYQQVLGQGPQFIFQYYEKEERGRGNFPDRFSARQFPNYSSELNVNALLLGDSALYLCASSPASGELFFGEGSRLTVL.